The clone carrying this T cell receptor (beta chain) was found a few times. Its antigen is unknown. Those donating, healthy Caucasian individuals from Russia, were aged about 6 to 100. The data belong to a study of blood T cells in healthy people across ages. Then a second PCR, running roughly 6 to 11 cycles, was carried out with a sample-barcoded 5' primer and a J-beta primer mix. The yield of each sample was at least 2.5 million CDR3-containing paired-end reads. TCRdb re-called the 5' RACE reads through MiXCR, storing one row per CDR3 protein. The sample has roughly 1,800,000 distinct CDR3 sequences; just under 50% are singletons. Study conclusions and caveats: As naive T cell percentage varied, TCR beta diversity correlated strongly with it. When one million T cells were used, diversity estimates were thought to be underestimates.

Germline CDR1 and CDR2: DFQATT and SNEGSKA (reference sequence). This CDR3 spans 14 amino acids. The sequencing input was blood. The J gene is TRBJ2-4, the V gene TRBV20-1, with TRBD1 as a possible D gene (5 bases). With the DNA end fitting TRBJ2-5 better, the J assignment may be wrong. The source of this sequence is a woman in her 40s in good health. The CDR3 region has the DNA TGCAGTGCTATCTTTATAGGGGTTAGTGAGACCCAGTACTTC. The encoded protein is CSAIFIGVSETQYF.